This T cell receptor (beta chain) appears in the sequencing data of a study of cytomegalovirus exposure and HLA in healthy donors. The primer mix had 60 Vbeta and 13 Jbeta primers. Profiling relied on immunoSEQ multiplex PCR, and the TCRdb table lists in-frame clones only, not all of them. The sample's table shows tens of thousands of clones. Deletions cut 5 bases from V and 12 bases from J, with 17 bases between. This CDR3 contains 13 residues. The germline V gene encodes CDR1 SEHNR and CDR2 FQNEAQ (reference sequence). The donors gave bone marrow, and they were healthy. Input material: PBMCs. The TCR sequence derives from a woman between 40 and 55 years old in good health and CMV-seropositive. This chain uses TRBV7-9 with TRBJ2-1; D is unclear. The CDR3, as DNA: TGTGCCAGCAGCCCCGGCGAGGTTGTCCGGCAGTTCTTC. This translates into CASSPGEVVRQFF.